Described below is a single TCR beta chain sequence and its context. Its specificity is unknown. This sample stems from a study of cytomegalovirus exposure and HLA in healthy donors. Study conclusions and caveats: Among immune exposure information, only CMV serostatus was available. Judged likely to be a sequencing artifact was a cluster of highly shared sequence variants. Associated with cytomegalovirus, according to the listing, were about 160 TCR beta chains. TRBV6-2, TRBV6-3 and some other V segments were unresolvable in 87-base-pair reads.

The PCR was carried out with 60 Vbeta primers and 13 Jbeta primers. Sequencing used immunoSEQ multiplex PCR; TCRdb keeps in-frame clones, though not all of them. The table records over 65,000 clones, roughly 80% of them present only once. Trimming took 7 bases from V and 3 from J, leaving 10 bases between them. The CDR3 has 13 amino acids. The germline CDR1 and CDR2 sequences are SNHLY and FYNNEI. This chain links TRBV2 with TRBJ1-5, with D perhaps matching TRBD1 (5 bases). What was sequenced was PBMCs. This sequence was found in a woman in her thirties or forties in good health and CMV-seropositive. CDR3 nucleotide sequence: TGTGCCAGCATTGGAGGGGCCAATCAGCCCCAGCATTTT. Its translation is CASIGGANQPQHF.